The rows below give T cell receptor beta chains drawn from one sample of a study of response to subunit inactivated influenza vaccine. TCRdb independently ran MiXCR on the RT-PCR reads; one entry per CDR3 protein. The top ten hold about 12% of the sample, which has over 400,000 distinct CDR3 sequences, approximately 10% seen once. The sample here was PBMCs from blood, taken roughly 47 days after vaccination. Receptors originate from a man between 45 and 60 years old who received an inactivated influenza vaccine. Both conserved end residues are part of each CDR3. A D gene is named only where the DNA matches it firmly. Not all rows give a size; the values are once, few, many and, for expanded clones, a class.

clone_size j_call v_call d_call cdr3_nt cdr3_aa
NA TRBJ1-5 TRBV6-2/TRBV6-3 NA TGTGCCAGCACTTTGCGGGGAGTCAATCAGCCCCAGCATTTT CASTLRGVNQPQHF
few TRBJ2-3 TRBV29-1 TRBD1 TGCAGCGGGATGGGGACAGGAGGAAGTAATACGCAGTATTTT CSGMGTGGSNTQYF
NA TRBJ2-7 TRBV10-2 TRBD2 TGCGCCAGCAGTGAGCTCTCAGTCAGACTAGCGGGAGTCGAGCAGTACTTC CASSELSVRLAGVEQYF
few TRBJ2-7 TRBV20-1 NA TGCAGTGCTAGCGCCCGACTTCTCTCCGAGCAGTACTTC CSASARLLSEQYF
many TRBJ2-7 TRBV5-1 NA TGCGCCAGCAGCTTGGGGGGGAATAACTACGAGCAGTACTTC CASSLGGNNYEQYF
many TRBJ2-5 TRBV29-1 NA TGCAGCGTTGATGGATGGGCGGAAGAGACCCAGTACTTC CSVDGWAEETQYF
NA TRBJ2-3 TRBV6-5 TRBD2 TGTGCCAGCAGTTACAGCGGGGGTAACACAGATACGCAGTATTTT CASSYSGGNTDTQYF
few TRBJ2-2 TRBV20-1 NA TGCAGTGCTAGAAAGCCAGGGTATTCCTCGGGGGAGCTGTTTTTT CSARKPGYSSGELFF
many TRBJ2-3 TRBV12-3/TRBV12-4 TRBD2 TGTGCCAGCAGCCCGGGACTAGCGGCCGATACGCAGTATTTT CASSPGLAADTQYF
NA TRBJ2-2 TRBV10-3 TRBD1 TGTGCCATCAGTGACCGACAGGGGTCGAACACCGGGGAGCTGTTTTTT CAISDRQGSNTGELFF
NA TRBJ2-7 TRBV5-1 NA TGCGCCAGCAGCCTACGTCAGGGGCAGGGGTCCTACGAGCAGTACTTC CASSLRQGQGSYEQYF
few TRBJ2-7 TRBV20-1 NA TGCAGTGCTAGCCGTGCCCTCGAGCAGTACTTC CSASRALEQYF
few TRBJ2-1 TRBV20-1 NA TGCAGTGCTTTAAACAATGAGCAGTTCTTC CSALNNEQFF
few TRBJ2-1 TRBV5-1 TRBD2 TGCGCCAGCAGCTTGGAACTAGCGGACAATGAGCAGTTCTTC CASSLELADNEQFF
many TRBJ2-1 TRBV5-5 TRBD2 TGTGCCAGCAGCGTTAGCGGGGGGCCCGTAAATGAGCAGTTCTTC CASSVSGGPVNEQFF
once TRBJ1-5 TRBV27 NA TGTGCCAGCAGTTTGCGAGGGAGAAATCAGCCCCAGCATTTT CASSLRGRNQPQHF
many TRBJ2-7 TRBV28 NA TGTGCCAGCAGTTATAGCGGTACCTACGAGCAGTACTTC CASSYSGTYEQYF
many TRBJ2-3 TRBV10-3 NA TGTGCCATCAGTGAGTCGTTGCGGGATACGCAGTATTTT CAISESLRDTQYF
many TRBJ2-1 TRBV5-1 TRBD2 TGCGCCAGCACCTCTGGCGGGGGAGGGAACAATGAGCAGTTCTTC CASTSGGGGNNEQFF
NA TRBJ2-3 TRBV29-1 TRBD1 TGCAGCGTTGCCAGGGGGCAAGGAGATACGCAGTATTTT CSVARGQGDTQYF
few TRBJ2-1 TRBV20-1 TRBD2 TGCAGTGCTAGAGATAGCGGGAGATGGGGTAATGAGCAGTTCTTC CSARDSGRWGNEQFF
few TRBJ1-1 TRBV7-9 NA TGTGCCAGCAGCCCCCTAGGACGGACAACTGAAGCTTTCTTT CASSPLGRTTEAFF
few TRBJ1-1 TRBV20-1 NA TGCAGTGCATTGGACATGAACACTGAAGCTTTCTTT CSALDMNTEAFF
NA TRBJ2-3 TRBV10-3 NA TGTGCCATCAGTCTTGACGGTCGCACAGATACGCAGTATTTT CAISLDGRTDTQYF
NA TRBJ2-1 TRBV7-6 NA TGTGCCAGCAGCCCTACCCATAGCGCCTACAATGAGCAGTTCTTC CASSPTHSAYNEQFF
few TRBJ2-1 TRBV11-2 TRBD2 TGTGCCAGCAGCTACCGATCTAGCGGGGGCCTTCTATGGACCTACAATGAGCAGTTCTTC CASSYRSSGGLLWTYNEQFF
many TRBJ2-7 TRBV12-3/TRBV12-4 NA TGTGCCAGCAGTTTTATGGGAGATGCCTACGAGCAGTACTTC CASSFMGDAYEQYF
NA TRBJ2-5 TRBV7-8 NA TGTGCCAGCAGCATAACCTTTCTTCGGGGGAGGGGGCAAGAGACCCAGTACTTC CASSITFLRGRGQETQYF
few TRBJ2-2 TRBV11-2 TRBD1 TGTGCCAGCAGCGCCGGGACAGGGGTTAACACCGGGGAGCTGTTTTTT CASSAGTGVNTGELFF
few TRBJ2-3 TRBV11-2 TRBD2 TGTGCCAGCAGCCTTAGGGTGCTAGCGGGAGGGGACACAGATACGCAGTATTTT CASSLRVLAGGDTDTQYF
NA TRBJ2-2 TRBV5-4 NA TGTGCCAGCTCCGGACGGGGCGGGCCCGGGGAGCTGTTTTTT CASSGRGGPGELFF
few TRBJ2-3 TRBV6-5 TRBD2 TGTGCCAGCAGTTACGGACTAGCGGCCACAGATACGCAGTATTTT CASSYGLAATDTQYF
NA TRBJ2-1 TRBV20-1 NA TGCAGTGCTAGAGGGAGTATACCCAATGAGCAGTTCTTC CSARGSIPNEQFF